These T cell receptor beta chains were read from a single sample in a study of cytomegalovirus exposure and HLA in healthy donors. Profiled with immunoSEQ multiplex PCR; TCRdb holds only in-frame clones, not every one. The data show approximately 160,000 clones, 60% to 80% seen once. Sequencing was performed on PBMCs. The origin of the receptors is a middle-aged woman in good health and CMV-seropositive. Both conserved end residues are part of each CDR3. D genes are given only for firm matches. Rows may omit the clone size; those that give it use once, few, many or a size class.

clone size,D gene,CDR3 length,V gene,J gene,CDR3 DNA,CDR3 protein
NA,TRBD1,15,TRBV19,TRBJ1-1,TGTGCCAGTATCACGAACAGGGGTTTGGACACTGAAGCTTTCTTT,CASITNRGLDTEAFF
NA,TRBD1,13,TRBV15,TRBJ1-4,TGTGCCACATCGAGGGGGCGAGGCGAAAAACTGTTTTTT,CATSRGRGEKLFF
NA,NA,14,TRBV6-5,TRBJ1-1,TGTGCCAGCAGTTACGGACAGACGAACACTGAAGCTTTCTTT,CASSYGQTNTEAFF
once,TRBD1,14,TRBV6-1,TRBJ2-7,TGTGCCAGCAGTGGACAGGGTAACGTCTACGAGCAGTACTTC,CASSGQGNVYEQYF
NA,NA,17,TRBV7-6,TRBJ2-3,TGTGCCAGCAGCTTAGCGGGAGGCGCTCTGGGCACAGATACGCAGTATTTT,CASSLAGGALGTDTQYF
NA,TRBD2,13,TRBV6-6,TRBJ2-5,TGTGCCAGCAGTACCGGACTAGCGGAGACCCAGTACTTC,CASSTGLAETQYF
NA,TRBD1,14,TRBV28,TRBJ1-2,TGTGCCAGCATCGACCCGGGGCAGGGGGCCGGCTACACCTTC,CASIDPGQGAGYTF
NA,TRBD2,14,TRBV7-2,TRBJ2-7,TGTGCCAGCAGCCCCGGGACTAGCTCCCACGAGCAGTACTTC,CASSPGTSSHEQYF
NA,TRBD2,16,TRBV7-8,TRBJ2-7,TGTGCCAGCAGCTTAGCTGGCGGGAGAGGAATTTACGAGCAGTACTTC,CASSLAGGRGIYEQYF
NA,TRBD1,13,TRBV28,TRBJ2-4,TGTGCCAGCAGTTCCGGACAGGGGCACCTTCGGTACTTC,CASSSGQGHLRYF
NA,NA,15,TRBV11-3,TRBJ2-2,TGTGCCAGCAGTTCCCGTGGGACAACCACCGGGGAGCTGTTTTTT,CASSSRGTTTGELFF
NA,TRBD2,15,TRBV6-1,TRBJ2-1,TGTGCCAGCAGTGCCCTAGCGGGAGGGTACAATGAGCAGTTCTTC,CASSALAGGYNEQFF
NA,NA,13,TRBV7-2,TRBJ2-7,TGTGCCAGCAGGGCGGGACAGTCCTACGAGCAGTACTTC,CASRAGQSYEQYF
NA,TRBD1,15,TRBV6-5,TRBJ1-1,TGTGCCAGCAGTCTCAACAGGGGTAAGGACACTGAAGCTTTCTTT,CASSLNRGKDTEAFF
once,TRBD2,14,TRBV30,TRBJ2-7,TGTGCCTGGGGAGGACTAGCGGGAGTCTACGAGCAGTACTTC,CAWGGLAGVYEQYF
once,TRBD1,13,TRBV19,TRBJ1-4,TGTGCCAGTTTTGGGACAGGGGTGGGAAAACTGTTTTTT,CASFGTGVGKLFF
NA,NA,13,TRBV9,TRBJ1-2,TGTGCCAGCAGCGTAGGAGGTGACTATGGCTACACCTTC,CASSVGGDYGYTF
NA,NA,14,TRBV2,TRBJ1-5,TGTGCCAGCAGTATCCGGGAGGCCAGCTTAGATAGGCATTTT,CASSIREASLDRHF
NA,NA,13,TRBV6-5,TRBJ1-2,TGTGCCAGCAGCCCGCTGAATGCTAGAGGCTACACCTTC,CASSPLNARGYTF
NA,NA,12,TRBV5-4,TRBJ2-1,TGTGCCAGCAGCGGACTGGTGAATGAGCAGTTCTTC,CASSGLVNEQFF
NA,TRBD1,14,TRBV6-1,TRBJ1-1,TGTGCCAGCACCAAGACAGGGTGGAACACTGAAGCTTTCTTT,CASTKTGWNTEAFF
NA,NA,14,TRBV2,TRBJ2-1,TGTGCCAGCAGTGGACTCCTCCTTTCCAATGAGCAGTTCTTC,CASSGLLLSNEQFF
NA,TRBD1,14,TRBV10-2,TRBJ2-7,TGCGCCAGCAGGAAGGGACAGGGGTCCTACGAGCAGTACTTC,CASRKGQGSYEQYF
few,TRBD2,15,TRBV7-2,TRBJ2-5,TGTGCCAGCAGCCCATTTCTAGCGGGGAAAGAGACCCAGTACTTC,CASSPFLAGKETQYF
NA,NA,13,TRBV5-6,TRBJ1-6,TGTGCCAGCAGCTTGTGGGAGAATTCACCCCTCCACTTT,CASSLWENSPLHF
NA,NA,14,TRBV28,TRBJ2-3,TGTGCCAGCAGTTCGGCCCAGGGGCTAGATACGCAGTATTTT,CASSSAQGLDTQYF
NA,TRBD2,16,TRBV6-5,TRBJ2-7,TGTGCCAGCAGTTACAAGGGGTTGGGACTAGACTACGAGCAGTACTTC,CASSYKGLGLDYEQYF
NA,TRBD1,15,TRBV7-2,TRBJ1-5,TGTGCCAGCAGCTTAGGTCGACAGGGCGGCCAGCCCCAGCATTTT,CASSLGRQGGQPQHF
NA,NA,15,TRBV11-3,TRBJ2-3,TGTGCCAGCAGCTTAAGGCGGGGACTGGTAGATACGCAGTATTTT,CASSLRRGLVDTQYF
NA,NA,13,TRBV2,TRBJ2-1,TGTGCCAGCAATCCACCCTTTAGCGATGAGCAGTTCTTC,CASNPPFSDEQFF
NA,TRBD2,15,TRBV4-3,TRBJ2-1,TGCGCCAGCAGCCAAGCGGGGGGGACCTACAATGAGCAGTTCTTC,CASSQAGGTYNEQFF
few,NA,14,TRBV4-3,TRBJ1-5,TGCGCCAGCAGCCAAAACCAGGAAGATCAGCCCCAGCATTTT,CASSQNQEDQPQHF
NA,TRBD1,12,TRBV10-3,TRBJ2-7,TGTGCCATCAGGGGACAGGCCTACGAGCAGTACTTC,CAIRGQAYEQYF
NA,TRBD2,16,TRBV7-2,TRBJ2-3,TGTGCCAGCAGCTTACTAACTAGCGGGGTCAAGGATACGCAGTATTTT,CASSLLTSGVKDTQYF
NA,TRBD2,16,TRBV6-6,TRBJ2-3,TGTGCCAGCATAGAAGCGGGACTAGGAATAACAGATACGCAGTATTTT,CASIEAGLGITDTQYF
NA,NA,14,TRBV19,TRBJ1-1,TGTGCCAGTAGTATCGGGGGGCGAGTGGCTGAAGCTTTCTTT,CASSIGGRVAEAFF
NA,NA,14,TRBV6-5,TRBJ2-7,TGTGCCAGCAGTTACTCTACAGGGACCTACGAGCAGTACTTC,CASSYSTGTYEQYF
NA,NA,14,TRBV5-1,TRBJ2-3,TGCGCCAGCAGCGAGACTACTTACACAGATACGCAGTATTTT,CASSETTYTDTQYF
NA,NA,15,TRBV10-3,TRBJ2-1,TGTGCCATCAGTGAGGAGCTAGGGGTATACAATGAGCAGTTCTTC,CAISEELGVYNEQFF
few,NA,14,TRBV18,TRBJ2-3,TGTGCCAGCTCACCACCCTGGCGCACAGATACGCAGTATTTT,CASSPPWRTDTQYF
NA,TRBD2,17,TRBV25-1,TRBJ2-5,TGTGCCAGCAGTGAATTGGGACTAGCGGGAGTGAGGGAGACCCAGTACTTC,CASSELGLAGVRETQYF
NA,TRBD2,17,TRBV5-1,TRBJ2-5,TGCGCCAGCAGCTTGGAAGGACTAGCGGGGGGGAAGGAGACCCAGTACTTC,CASSLEGLAGGKETQYF
NA,TRBD1,15,TRBV7-9,TRBJ1-2,TGTGCCAGCAGCTCTTCCTCCGGGACAGCTTATGGCTACACCTTC,CASSSSSGTAYGYTF
few,NA,15,TRBV14,TRBJ1-4,TGTGCCAGCAGCCAAGTCGGCCGGGGAGGAGAAAAACTGTTTTTT,CASSQVGRGGEKLFF
NA,TRBD1,16,TRBV7-2,TRBJ2-5,TGTGCCAGCAGCTTAGCGGTACAGGGGGCCCAAGAGACCCAGTACTTC,CASSLAVQGAQETQYF
NA,NA,15,TRBV19,TRBJ2-1,TGTGCCAGTAGTATATGGGACAACAGTCGCAATGAGCAGTTCTTC,CASSIWDNSRNEQFF
NA,NA,13,TRBV27,TRBJ2-1,TGTGCCAGCAGACCTGAAAAGAAGGGGGAGCAGTTCTTC,CASRPEKKGEQFF
NA,NA,12,TRBV7-2,TRBJ2-7,TGTGCCAGCAGCCTCCGTCAGAACGAGCAGTACTTC,CASSLRQNEQYF
NA,NA,15,TRBV5-1,TRBJ2-1,TGCGCCAGCAGCTTGGACCCCAGCTCCTACAATGAGCAGTTCTTC,CASSLDPSSYNEQFF
NA,TRBD1,15,TRBV6-5,TRBJ1-2,TGTGCCAGCAGTATCTCGGACAGGGGGCTTTATGGCTACACCTTC,CASSISDRGLYGYTF
NA,TRBD2,17,TRBV14,TRBJ2-1,TGTGCCAGCAGCCGATACAGGCTAGCGGCCCAATACAATGAGCAGTTCTTC,CASSRYRLAAQYNEQFF
NA,TRBD2,17,TRBV10-3,TRBJ2-7,TGTGCCATCAGTGAGTTCGGGACTAGCGGGAGGGCCCAAGAGCAGTACTTC,CAISEFGTSGRAQEQYF
once,NA,14,TRBV30,TRBJ2-7,TGTGCCTGTGGGAGAGGGAGGACCTCCTACGAGCAGTACTTC,CACGRGRTSYEQYF
NA,NA,19,TRBV15,TRBJ1-1,TGTGCCACCAGCAGAGATCTGATTTCTCTGGGCCGCACGAACACTGAAGCTTTCTTT,CATSRDLISLGRTNTEAFF
NA,NA,12,TRBV7-2,TRBJ1-2,TGTGCCAGCAGCCCAGGGGAATATGGCTACACCTTC,CASSPGEYGYTF
NA,NA,15,TRBV19,TRBJ2-7,TGTGCCAGTAGGCCAAGGGGAGGAAGCTCCTACGAGCAGTACTTC,CASRPRGGSSYEQYF
NA,TRBD2,12,TRBV29-1,TRBJ2-5,TGCAGCGTTCCCGGGGGGCAAGAGACCCAGTACTTC,CSVPGGQETQYF
NA,NA,13,TRBV2,TRBJ2-1,TGTGCCAGTGCGACTAGAACGGGCAATGAGCAGTTCTTC,CASATRTGNEQFF
NA,TRBD2,15,TRBV6-5,TRBJ2-1,TGTGCCAGCAGCCAGACTAGCGGGGGGGGCAATGAGCAGTTCTTC,CASSQTSGGGNEQFF
NA,NA,13,TRBV4-2,TRBJ2-3,TGTGCCAGCAGCCAGGGAGAGAGGGATACGCAGTATTTT,CASSQGERDTQYF